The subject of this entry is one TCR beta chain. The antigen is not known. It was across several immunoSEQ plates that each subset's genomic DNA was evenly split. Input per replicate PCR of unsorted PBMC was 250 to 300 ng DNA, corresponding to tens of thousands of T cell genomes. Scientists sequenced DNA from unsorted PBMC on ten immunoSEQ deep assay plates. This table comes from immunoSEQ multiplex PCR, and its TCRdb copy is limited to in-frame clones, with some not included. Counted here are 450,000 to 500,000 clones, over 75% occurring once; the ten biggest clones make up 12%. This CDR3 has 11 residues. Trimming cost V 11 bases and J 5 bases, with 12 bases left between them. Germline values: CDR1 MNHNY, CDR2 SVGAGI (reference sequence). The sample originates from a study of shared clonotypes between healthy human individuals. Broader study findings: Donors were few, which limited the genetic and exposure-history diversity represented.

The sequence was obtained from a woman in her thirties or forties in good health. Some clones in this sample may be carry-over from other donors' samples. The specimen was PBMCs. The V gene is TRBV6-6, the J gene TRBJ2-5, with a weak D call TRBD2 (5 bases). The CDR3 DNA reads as TGTGCCTCCCGCGGGTTGGAGACCCAGTACTTC. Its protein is CASRGLETQYF.